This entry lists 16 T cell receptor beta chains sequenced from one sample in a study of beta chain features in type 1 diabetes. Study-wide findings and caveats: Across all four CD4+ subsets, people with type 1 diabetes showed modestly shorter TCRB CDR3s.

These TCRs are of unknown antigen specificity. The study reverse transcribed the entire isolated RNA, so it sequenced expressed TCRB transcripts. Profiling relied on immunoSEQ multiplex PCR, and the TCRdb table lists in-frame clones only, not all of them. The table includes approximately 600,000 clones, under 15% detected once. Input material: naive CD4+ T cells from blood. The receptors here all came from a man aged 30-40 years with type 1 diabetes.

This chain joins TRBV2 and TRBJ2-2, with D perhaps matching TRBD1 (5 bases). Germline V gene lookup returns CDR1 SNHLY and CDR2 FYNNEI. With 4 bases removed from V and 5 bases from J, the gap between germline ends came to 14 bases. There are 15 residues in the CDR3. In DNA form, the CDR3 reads TGTGCCAGCAGTGCTAGGCAGGGTGAGACCGGGGAGCTGTTTTTT. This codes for CASSARQGETGELFF.

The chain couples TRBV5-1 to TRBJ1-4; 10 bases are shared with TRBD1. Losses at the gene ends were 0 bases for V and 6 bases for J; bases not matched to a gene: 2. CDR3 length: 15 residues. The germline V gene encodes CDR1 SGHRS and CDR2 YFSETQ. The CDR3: CASSLAGTGDEKLFF. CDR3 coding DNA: TGCGCCAGCAGCTTGGCCGGGACAGGGGATGAAAAACTGTTTTTT.

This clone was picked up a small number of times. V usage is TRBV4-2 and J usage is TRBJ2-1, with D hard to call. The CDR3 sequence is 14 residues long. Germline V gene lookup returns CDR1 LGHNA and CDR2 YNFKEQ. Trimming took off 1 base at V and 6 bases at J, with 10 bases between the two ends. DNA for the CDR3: TGTGCCAGCAGCCAAGGTGAGGCCCCCAATGAGCAGTTCTTC. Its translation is CASSQGEAPNEQFF.

The CDR3 reads CASREQGRADQPQHF. The CDR3 coding sequence is TGTGCCAGTAGGGAACAGGGGCGAGCGGATCAGCCCCAGCATTTT. The V gene is TRBV19, the J gene TRBJ1-5; TRBD1 aligns across 7 bases. J lost 5 bases, V lost 6 bases, and 10 bases had no gene match. CDR3 length equals 15 residues. Germline CDR1 and CDR2: LNHDA and SQIVND (reference sequence).

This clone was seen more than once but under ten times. The CDR3 protein is CASSFLPEGNTEAFF. The CDR3 nucleotides read TGCGCCAGCAGCTTCCTTCCGGAGGGGAACACTGAAGCTTTCTTT. J is TRBJ1-1 and V is TRBV5-1; D uncertain. CDR1 SGHRS and CDR2 YFSETQ come from the germline V gene. Trimming took 2 bases from V and 1 from J, leaving 12 bases between them. The CDR3 sequence is 15 residues long.

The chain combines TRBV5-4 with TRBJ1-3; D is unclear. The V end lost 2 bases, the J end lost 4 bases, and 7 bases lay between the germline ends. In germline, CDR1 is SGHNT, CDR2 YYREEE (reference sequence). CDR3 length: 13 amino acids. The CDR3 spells CASSFSEGNTIYF. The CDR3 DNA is TGTGCCAGCAGCTTTTCTGAGGGAAACACCATATATTTT.

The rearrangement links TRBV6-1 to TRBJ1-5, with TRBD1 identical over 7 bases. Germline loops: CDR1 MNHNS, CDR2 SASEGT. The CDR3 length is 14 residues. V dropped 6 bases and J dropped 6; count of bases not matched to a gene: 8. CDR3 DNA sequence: TGTGCCAGCAGGGCAGGGGGTTTAGGTCAGCCCCAGCATTTT. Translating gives CASRAGGLGQPQHF.

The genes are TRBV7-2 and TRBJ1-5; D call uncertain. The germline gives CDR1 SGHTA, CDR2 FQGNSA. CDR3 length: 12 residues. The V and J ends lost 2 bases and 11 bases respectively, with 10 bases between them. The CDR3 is CASSLLYGSQHF. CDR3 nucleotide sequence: TGTGCCAGCAGCTTACTGTACGGATCCCAGCATTTT.

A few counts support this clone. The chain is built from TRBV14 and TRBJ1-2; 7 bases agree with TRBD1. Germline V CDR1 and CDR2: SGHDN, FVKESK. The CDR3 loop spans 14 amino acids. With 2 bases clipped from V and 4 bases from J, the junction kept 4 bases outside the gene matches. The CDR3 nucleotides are TGTGCCAGCAGCCAAAACAGGGGAGTCTATGGCTACACCTTC. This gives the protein CASSQNRGVYGYTF.

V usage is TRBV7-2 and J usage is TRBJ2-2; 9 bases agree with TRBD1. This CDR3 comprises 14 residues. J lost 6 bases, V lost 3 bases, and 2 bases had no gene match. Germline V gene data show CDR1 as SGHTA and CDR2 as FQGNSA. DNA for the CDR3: TGTGCCAGCAGCTTTCGACAGGGGGCCGGGGAGCTGTTTTTT. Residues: CASSFRQGAGELFF. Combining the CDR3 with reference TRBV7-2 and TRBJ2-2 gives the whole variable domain GAGVSQSPSNKVTEKGKDVELRCDPISGHTALYWYRQSLGQGLEFLIYFQGNSAPDKSGLPSDRFSAERTGGSVSTLTIQRTQQEDSAVYLCASSFRQGAGELFFGEGSRLTVL.

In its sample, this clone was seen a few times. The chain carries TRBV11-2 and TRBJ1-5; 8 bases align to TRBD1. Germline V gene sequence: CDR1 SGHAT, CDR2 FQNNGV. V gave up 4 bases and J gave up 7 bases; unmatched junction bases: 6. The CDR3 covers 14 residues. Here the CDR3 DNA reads TGTGCCAGCAGCTCGACCTCAGGGGGCCAGCCCCAGCATTTT. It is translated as CASSSTSGGQPQHF.

The chain's CDR3 is CAIGLASGTDTQYF. CDR3 DNA: TGTGCCATCGGACTAGCATCTGGCACAGATACGCAGTATTTT. The V call is TRBV10-3, the J call TRBJ2-3; 8 nucleotides match TRBD2. Per germline, CDR1 ENHRY and CDR2 SYGVKD. The junction had 5 bases not matched to a gene; V was cut back by 8 bases and J by 1 base. This CDR3 has 14 amino acids.

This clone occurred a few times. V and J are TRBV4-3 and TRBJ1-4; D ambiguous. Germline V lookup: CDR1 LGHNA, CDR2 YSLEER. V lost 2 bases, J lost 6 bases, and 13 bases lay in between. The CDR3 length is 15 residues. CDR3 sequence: CASSQPGLGDEKLFF. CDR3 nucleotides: TGCGCCAGCAGCCAACCGGGCCTGGGAGATGAAAAACTGTTTTTT.

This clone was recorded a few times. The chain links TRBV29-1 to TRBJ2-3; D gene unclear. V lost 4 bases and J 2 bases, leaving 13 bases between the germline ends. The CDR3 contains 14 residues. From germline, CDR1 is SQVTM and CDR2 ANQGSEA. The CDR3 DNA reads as TGCAGCGTTGTGGGTCCCCGAATCACAGATACGCAGTATTTT. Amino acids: CSVVGPRITDTQYF.

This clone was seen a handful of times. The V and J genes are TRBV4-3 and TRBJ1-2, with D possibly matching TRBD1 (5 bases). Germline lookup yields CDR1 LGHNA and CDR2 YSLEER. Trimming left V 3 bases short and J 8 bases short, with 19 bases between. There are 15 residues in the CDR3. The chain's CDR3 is CASSQATGGIGGYTF. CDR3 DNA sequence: TGCGCCAGCAGCCAGGCTACCGGGGGAATAGGAGGCTACACCTTC.

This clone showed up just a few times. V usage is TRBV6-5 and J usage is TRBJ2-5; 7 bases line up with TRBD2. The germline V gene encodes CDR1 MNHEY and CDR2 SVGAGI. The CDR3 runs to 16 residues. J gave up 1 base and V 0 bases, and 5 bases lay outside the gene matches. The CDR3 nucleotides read TGTGCCAGCAGTTACTCAAGGGAGGGGAGCCAAGAGACCCAGTACTTC. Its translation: CASSYSREGSQETQYF.